This record covers a single T cell receptor beta chain. The antigen is unknown. Reverse transcribing all isolated RNA meant expressed TCRB transcripts were sequenced. The repertoire was sequenced with immunoSEQ multiplex PCR; TCRdb's copy has only in-frame clones and lacks some. The sample includes some 160,000 clones, 9% of them seen just once. This sample is drawn from a study of beta chain features in type 1 diabetes. Broader study findings: Patients with Type 1 diabetes showed moderately but significantly shorter TCRB CDR3s in all four CD4+ subsets.

The CDR3 is 12 amino acids. V lost 5 bases to trimming and J lost 7 bases; unmatched junction nucleotides: 2. The germline V gene encodes CDR1 SGHVS and CDR2 FNYEAQ. The receptor was derived from a woman aged 25 to 39 with type 1 diabetes. The specimen sequenced was central memory CD4+ T cells from blood. The J gene is TRBJ2-1, the V gene TRBV7-6; 7 nucleotides match TRBD2. CDR3 protein: CASSTAGNEQFF. CDR3 coding DNA: TGTGCCAGCAGCACAGCGGGAAATGAGCAGTTCTTC.